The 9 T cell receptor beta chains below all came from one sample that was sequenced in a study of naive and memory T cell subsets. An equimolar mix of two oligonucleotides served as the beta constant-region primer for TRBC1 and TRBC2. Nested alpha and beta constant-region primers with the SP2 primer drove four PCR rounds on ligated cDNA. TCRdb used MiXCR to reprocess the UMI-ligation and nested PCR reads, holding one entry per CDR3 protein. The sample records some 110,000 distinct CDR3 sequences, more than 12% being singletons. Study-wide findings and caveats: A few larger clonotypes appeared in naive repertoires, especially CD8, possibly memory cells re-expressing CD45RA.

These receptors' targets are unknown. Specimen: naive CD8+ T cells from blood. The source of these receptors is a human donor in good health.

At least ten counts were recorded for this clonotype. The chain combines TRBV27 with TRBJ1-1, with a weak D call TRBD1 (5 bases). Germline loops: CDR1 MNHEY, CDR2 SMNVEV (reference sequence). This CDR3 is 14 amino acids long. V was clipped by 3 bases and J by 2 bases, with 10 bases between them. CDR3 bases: TGTGCCAGCAGTTTTGGGGGACCCAACACTGAAGCTTTCTTT. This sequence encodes CASSFGGPNTEAFF.

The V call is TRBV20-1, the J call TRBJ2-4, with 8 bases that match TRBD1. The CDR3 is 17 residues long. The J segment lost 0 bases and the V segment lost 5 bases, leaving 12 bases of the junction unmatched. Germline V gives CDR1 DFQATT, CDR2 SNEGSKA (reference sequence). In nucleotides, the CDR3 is TGCAGTGCTTTGACAGGGGCCCTACACCTAGCCAAAAACATTCAGTACTTC. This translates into CSALTGALHLAKNIQYF.

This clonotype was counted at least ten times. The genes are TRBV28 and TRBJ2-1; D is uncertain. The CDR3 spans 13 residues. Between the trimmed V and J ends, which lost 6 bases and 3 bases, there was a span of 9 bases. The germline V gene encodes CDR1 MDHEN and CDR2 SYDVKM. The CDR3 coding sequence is TGTGCCAGCAGCCCTCCCAACTACAATGAGCAGTTCTTC. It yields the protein CASSPPNYNEQFF.

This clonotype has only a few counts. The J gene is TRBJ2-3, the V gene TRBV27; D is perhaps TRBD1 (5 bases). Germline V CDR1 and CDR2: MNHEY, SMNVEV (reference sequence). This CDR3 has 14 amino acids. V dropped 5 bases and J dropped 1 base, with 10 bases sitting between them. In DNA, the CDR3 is TGTGCCAGCAGTACCCCGACAGGCACAGATACGCAGTATTTT. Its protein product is CASSTPTGTDTQYF.

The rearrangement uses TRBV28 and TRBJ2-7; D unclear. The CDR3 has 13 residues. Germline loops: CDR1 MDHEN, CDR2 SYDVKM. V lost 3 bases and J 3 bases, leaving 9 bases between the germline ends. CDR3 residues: CASSLDGNYEQYF. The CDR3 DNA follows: TGTGCCAGCAGTTTGGACGGAAACTACGAGCAGTACTTC.

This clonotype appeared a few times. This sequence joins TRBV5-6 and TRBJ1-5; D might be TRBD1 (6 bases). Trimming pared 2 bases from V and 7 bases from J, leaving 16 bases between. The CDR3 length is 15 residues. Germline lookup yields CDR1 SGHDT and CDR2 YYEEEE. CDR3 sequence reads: CASSLGTQTGQPQHF. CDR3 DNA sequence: TGTGCCAGCAGCTTAGGGACACAAACCGGCCAGCCCCAGCATTTT.

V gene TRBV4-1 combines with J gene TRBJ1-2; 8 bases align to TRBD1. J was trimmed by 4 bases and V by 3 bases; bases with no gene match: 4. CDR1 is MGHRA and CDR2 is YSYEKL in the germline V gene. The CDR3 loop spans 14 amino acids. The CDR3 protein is CASSQDDRGYGYTF. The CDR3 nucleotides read TGCGCCAGCAGCCAGGACGACAGGGGCTATGGCTACACCTTC.

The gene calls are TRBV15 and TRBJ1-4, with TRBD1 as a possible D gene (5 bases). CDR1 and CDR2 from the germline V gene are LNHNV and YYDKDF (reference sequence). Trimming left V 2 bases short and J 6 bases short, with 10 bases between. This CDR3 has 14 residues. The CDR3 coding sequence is TGTGCCACCAGCAGAACCAGGGCGGATGAAAAACTGTTTTTT. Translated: CATSRTRADEKLFF.

CDR3 DNA sequence: TGTGCCAGCAACATATCCCCCGTGGGTGAGCAGTTCTTC. Amino acids: CASNISPVGEQFF. J is TRBJ2-1 and V is TRBV5-2; no DNA check was done on the table's D call, TRBD1. TRBV5-2 is given as a pseudogene. The CDR3 is 13 amino acids.